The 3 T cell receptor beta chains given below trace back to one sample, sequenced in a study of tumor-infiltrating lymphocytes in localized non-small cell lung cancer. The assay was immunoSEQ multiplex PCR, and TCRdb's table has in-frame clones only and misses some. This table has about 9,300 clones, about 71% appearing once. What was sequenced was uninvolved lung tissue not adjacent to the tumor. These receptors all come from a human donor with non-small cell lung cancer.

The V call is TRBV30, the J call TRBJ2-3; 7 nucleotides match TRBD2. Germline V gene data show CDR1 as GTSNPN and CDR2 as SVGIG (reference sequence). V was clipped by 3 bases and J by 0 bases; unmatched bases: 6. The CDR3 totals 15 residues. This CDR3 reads CAWRGAGRSTDTQYF. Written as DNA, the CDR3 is TGTGCCTGGAGAGGAGCGGGGCGGAGCACAGATACGCAGTATTTT.

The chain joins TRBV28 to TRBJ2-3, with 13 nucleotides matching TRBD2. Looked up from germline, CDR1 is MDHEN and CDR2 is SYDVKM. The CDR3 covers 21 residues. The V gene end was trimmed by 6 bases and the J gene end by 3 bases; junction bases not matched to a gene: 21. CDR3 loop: CASSFFPGLAGPKLSTDTQYF. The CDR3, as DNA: TGTGCCAGCAGCTTTTTCCCGGGACTAGCGGGACCAAAACTGAGTACAGATACGCAGTATTTT.

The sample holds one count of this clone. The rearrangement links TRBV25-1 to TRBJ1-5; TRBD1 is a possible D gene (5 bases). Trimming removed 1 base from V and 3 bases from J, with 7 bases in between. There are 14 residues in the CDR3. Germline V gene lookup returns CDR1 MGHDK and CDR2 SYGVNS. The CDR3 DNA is TGTGCCAGCAGTGAATTTGGGGCCAATCAGCCCCAGCATTTT. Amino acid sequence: CASSEFGANQPQHF.